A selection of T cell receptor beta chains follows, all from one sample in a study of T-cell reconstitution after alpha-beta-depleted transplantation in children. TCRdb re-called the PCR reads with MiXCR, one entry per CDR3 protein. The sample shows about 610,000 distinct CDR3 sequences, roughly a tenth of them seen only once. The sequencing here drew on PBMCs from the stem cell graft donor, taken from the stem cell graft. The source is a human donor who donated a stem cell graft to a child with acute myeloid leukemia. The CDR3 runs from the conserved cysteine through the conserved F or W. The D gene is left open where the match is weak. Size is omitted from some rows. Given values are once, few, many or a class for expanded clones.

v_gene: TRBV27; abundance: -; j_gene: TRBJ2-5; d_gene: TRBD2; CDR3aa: CASRGLAGQETQYF; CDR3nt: TGTGCCAGCAGAGGACTAGCGGGCCAAGAGACCCAGTACTTC
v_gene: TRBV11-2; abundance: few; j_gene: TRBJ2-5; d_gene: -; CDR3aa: CASSLAGIPAQETQYF; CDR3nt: TGTGCCAGCAGCTTAGCTGGGATTCCTGCCCAAGAGACCCAGTACTTC
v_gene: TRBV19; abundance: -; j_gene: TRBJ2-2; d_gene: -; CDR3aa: CASSIYSRGKIGELFF; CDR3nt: TGTGCCAGTAGTATCTACAGCCGGGGAAAGATCGGGGAGCTGTTTTTT
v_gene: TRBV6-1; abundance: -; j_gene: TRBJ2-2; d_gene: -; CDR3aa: CASSEVHNTGELFF; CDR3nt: TGTGCCAGCAGTGAGGTACATAACACCGGGGAGCTGTTTTTT
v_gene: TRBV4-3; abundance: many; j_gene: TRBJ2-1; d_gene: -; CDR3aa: CASSQQWGSEQFF; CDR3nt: TGCGCCAGCAGCCAACAATGGGGGAGTGAGCAGTTCTTC
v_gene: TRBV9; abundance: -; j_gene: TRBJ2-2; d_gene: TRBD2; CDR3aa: CASSPRDSGANTGELFF; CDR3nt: TGTGCCAGCAGCCCTCGGGATAGCGGGGCGAACACCGGGGAGCTGTTTTTT
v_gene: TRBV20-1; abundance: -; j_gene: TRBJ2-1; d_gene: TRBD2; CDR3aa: CSATPGLAYNEQFF; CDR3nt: TGCAGTGCCACCCCGGGACTAGCGTACAATGAGCAGTTCTTC
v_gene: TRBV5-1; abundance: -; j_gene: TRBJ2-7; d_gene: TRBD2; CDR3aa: CASSLGASGISYEQYF; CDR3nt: TGCGCCAGCAGCTTGGGAGCTAGCGGTATCTCCTACGAGCAGTACTTC
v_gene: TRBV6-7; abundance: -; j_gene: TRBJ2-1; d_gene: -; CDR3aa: CASSSIPGPPSYNEQFF; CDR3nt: TGTGCCAGCAGTTCCATCCCGGGCCCTCCATCCTACAATGAGCAGTTCTTC
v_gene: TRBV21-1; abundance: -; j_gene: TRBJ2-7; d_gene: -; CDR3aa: CASSKEGTPIYEQYF; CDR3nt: TGTGCCAGCAGCAAAGAAGGGACCCCCATCTACGAGCAGTACTTC
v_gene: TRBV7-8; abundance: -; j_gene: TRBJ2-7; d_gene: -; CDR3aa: CASSRGLGEQYF; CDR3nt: TGTGCCAGCAGCCGGGGTCTAGGGGAGCAGTACTTC
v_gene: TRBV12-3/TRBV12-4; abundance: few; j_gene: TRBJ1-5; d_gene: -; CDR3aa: CASSRRGSPNNQPQHF; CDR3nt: TGTGCCAGCAGCCGCAGGGGCAGTCCAAACAATCAGCCCCAGCATTTT
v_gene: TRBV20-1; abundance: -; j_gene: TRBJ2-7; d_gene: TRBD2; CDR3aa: CSARDPLAGGRQYF; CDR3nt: TGCAGTGCTAGAGATCCCCTAGCGGGAGGGCGGCAGTACTTC
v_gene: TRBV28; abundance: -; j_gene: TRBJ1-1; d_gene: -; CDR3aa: CASTFVVGSGVGEAFF; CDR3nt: TGTGCCAGCACTTTTGTAGTGGGATCGGGCGTTGGTGAAGCTTTCTTT
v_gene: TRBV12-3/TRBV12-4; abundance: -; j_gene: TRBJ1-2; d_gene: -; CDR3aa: CASSFGPSSYYYGYTF; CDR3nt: TGTGCCAGCAGTTTTGGACCGAGTTCGTACTACTATGGCTACACCTTC
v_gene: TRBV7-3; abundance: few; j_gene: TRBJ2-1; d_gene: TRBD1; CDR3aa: CASSLLGQGGVDEQFF; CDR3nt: TGTGCCAGCAGCTTACTGGGACAGGGAGGGGTCGATGAGCAGTTCTTC
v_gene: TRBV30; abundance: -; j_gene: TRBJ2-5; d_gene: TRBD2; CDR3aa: CAWSVGTSGPQETQYF; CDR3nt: TGTGCCTGGAGTGTCGGGACTAGCGGACCCCAAGAGACCCAGTACTTC
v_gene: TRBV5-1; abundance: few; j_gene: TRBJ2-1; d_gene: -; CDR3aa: CASSLRAQRSSYNEQFF; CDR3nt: TGCGCCAGCAGCTTGAGAGCGCAGAGAAGCTCCTACAATGAGCAGTTCTTC
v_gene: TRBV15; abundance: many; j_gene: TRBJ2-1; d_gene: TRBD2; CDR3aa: CATSTEVGTTSYNEQFF; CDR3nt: TGTGCCACCAGCACGGAGGTCGGGACTACCTCCTACAATGAGCAGTTCTTC
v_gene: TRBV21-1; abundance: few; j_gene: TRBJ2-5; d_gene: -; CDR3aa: CASSKGTVYQETQYF; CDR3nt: TGTGCCAGCAGCAAGGGGACAGTTTACCAAGAGACCCAGTACTTC
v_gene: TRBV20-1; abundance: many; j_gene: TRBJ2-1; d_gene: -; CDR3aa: CSALEWGSSYNEQFF; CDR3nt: TGCAGTGCCTTAGAGTGGGGGAGCTCCTACAATGAGCAGTTCTTC
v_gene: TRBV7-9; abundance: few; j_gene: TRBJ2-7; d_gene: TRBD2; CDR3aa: CASSFRAGRFTYEQYF; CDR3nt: TGTGCCAGCAGCTTCCGAGCGGGAAGATTTACCTACGAGCAGTACTTC
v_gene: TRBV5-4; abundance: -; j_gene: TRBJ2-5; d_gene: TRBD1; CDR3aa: CASSSPGQRIQETQYF; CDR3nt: TGTGCCAGCAGCTCACCGGGACAGCGAATCCAAGAGACCCAGTACTTC
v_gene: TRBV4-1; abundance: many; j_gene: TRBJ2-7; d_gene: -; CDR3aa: CASSQGGRSYEQYF; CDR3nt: TGCGCCAGCAGCCAAGGTGGAAGATCCTACGAGCAGTACTTC
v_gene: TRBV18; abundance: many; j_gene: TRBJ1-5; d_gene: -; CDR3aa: CASSQTGNSNQPQHF; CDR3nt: TGTGCCAGCTCTCAAACAGGGAATAGCAATCAGCCCCAGCATTTT
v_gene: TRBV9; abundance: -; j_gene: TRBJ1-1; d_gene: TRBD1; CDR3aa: CASSVVQGVMNTEAFF; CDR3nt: TGTGCCAGCAGCGTAGTGCAGGGGGTGATGAACACTGAAGCTTTCTTT
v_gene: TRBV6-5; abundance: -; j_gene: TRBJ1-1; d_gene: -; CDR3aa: CASSSPLQGRTEAFF; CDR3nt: TGTGCCAGCAGTTCCCCACTACAGGGTAGGACTGAAGCTTTCTTT
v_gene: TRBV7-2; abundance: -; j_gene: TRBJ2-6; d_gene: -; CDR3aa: CASSFSLSGANVLTF; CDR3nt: TGTGCCAGCAGCTTCAGCCTCTCTGGGGCCAACGTCCTGACTTTC
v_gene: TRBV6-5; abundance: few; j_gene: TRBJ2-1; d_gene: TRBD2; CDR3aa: CASSPSGTGNEQFF; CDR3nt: TGTGCCAGCAGTCCTAGCGGGACCGGCAATGAGCAGTTCTTC
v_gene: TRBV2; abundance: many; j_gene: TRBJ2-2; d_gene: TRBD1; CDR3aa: CASRAGQGDTGELFF; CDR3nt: TGTGCCAGCAGGGCCGGACAGGGCGACACCGGGGAGCTGTTTTTT
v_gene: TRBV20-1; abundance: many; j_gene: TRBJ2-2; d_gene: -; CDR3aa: CSARDLGPRDTGELFF; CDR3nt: TGCAGTGCTAGAGATCTCGGGCCACGAGACACCGGGGAGCTGTTTTTT
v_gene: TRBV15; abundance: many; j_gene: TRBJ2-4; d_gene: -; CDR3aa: CATSRANLGGGRNIQYF; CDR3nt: TGTGCCACCAGCAGAGCCAACCTGGGAGGGGGGAGAAACATTCAGTACTTC
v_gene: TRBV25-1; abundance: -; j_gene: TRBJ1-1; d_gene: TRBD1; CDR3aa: CASRQGDLTEAFF; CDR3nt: TGTGCCAGCAGGCAGGGGGACTTGACTGAAGCTTTCTTT
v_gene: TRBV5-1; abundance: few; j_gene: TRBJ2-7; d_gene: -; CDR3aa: CASSLALSSQGTNEQYF; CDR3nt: TGCGCCAGCAGCTTGGCCCTGAGTTCGCAGGGCACCAACGAGCAGTACTTC
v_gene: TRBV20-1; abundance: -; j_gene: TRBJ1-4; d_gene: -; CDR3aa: CSAPMGKLFF; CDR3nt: TGCAGTGCACCGATGGGAAAACTGTTTTTT
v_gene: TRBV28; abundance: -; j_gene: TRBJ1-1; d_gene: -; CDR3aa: CASSRTALRGAFF; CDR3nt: TGTGCCAGCAGCCGGACCGCCCTCAGGGGAGCTTTCTTT
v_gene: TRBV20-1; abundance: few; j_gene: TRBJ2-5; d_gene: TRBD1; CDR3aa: CSARQGAQQTQYF; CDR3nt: TGCAGTGCTAGACAGGGGGCGCAACAGACCCAGTACTTC
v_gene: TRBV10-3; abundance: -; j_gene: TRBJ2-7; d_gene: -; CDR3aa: CAIGRERDYEQYF; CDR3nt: TGTGCCATCGGTAGGGAAAGGGACTACGAGCAGTACTTC
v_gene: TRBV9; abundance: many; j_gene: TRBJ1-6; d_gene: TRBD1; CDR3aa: CASSAGTGGSPLHF; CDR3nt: TGTGCCAGCAGCGCAGGGACAGGGGGCTCACCCCTCCACTTT
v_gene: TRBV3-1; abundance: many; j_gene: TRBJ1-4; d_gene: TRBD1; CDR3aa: CASSQTGGYEKLFF; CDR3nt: TGTGCCAGCAGCCAAACAGGGGGGTATGAAAAACTGTTTTTT
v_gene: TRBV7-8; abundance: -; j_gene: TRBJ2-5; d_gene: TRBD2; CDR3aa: CASSLVASGDIQETQYF; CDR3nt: TGTGCCAGCAGCTTAGTGGCTAGCGGGGACATCCAAGAGACCCAGTACTTC
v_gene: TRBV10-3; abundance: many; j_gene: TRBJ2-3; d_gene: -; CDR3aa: CAISFAGDTQYF; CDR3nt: TGTGCCATCAGTTTCGCAGGAGATACGCAGTATTTT
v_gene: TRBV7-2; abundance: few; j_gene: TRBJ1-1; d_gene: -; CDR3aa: CASSLEGTRTEAFF; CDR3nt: TGTGCCAGCAGCTTGGAGGGGACGAGAACTGAAGCTTTCTTT
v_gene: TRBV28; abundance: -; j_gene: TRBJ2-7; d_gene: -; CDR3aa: CASSLGGAVPYEQYF; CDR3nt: TGTGCCAGCAGTTTGGGGGGGGCGGTACCCTACGAGCAGTACTTC
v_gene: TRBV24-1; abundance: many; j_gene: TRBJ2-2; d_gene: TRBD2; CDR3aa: CATSEQREGTGELFF; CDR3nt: TGTGCCACCAGTGAACAGCGGGAGGGGACCGGGGAGCTGTTTTTT
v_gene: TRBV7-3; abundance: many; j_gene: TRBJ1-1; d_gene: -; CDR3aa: CASSPSRGTEAFF; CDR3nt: TGTGCCAGCAGCCCTTCTAGGGGCACTGAAGCTTTCTTT
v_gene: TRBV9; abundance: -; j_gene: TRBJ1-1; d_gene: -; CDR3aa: CASSGTKAVNTEAFF; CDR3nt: TGTGCCAGCAGCGGAACAAAGGCGGTGAACACTGAAGCTTTCTTT
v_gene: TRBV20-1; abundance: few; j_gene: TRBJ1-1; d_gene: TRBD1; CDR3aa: CSARDREFGEAFF; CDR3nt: TGCAGTGCGCGGGACAGGGAATTTGGTGAAGCTTTCTTT
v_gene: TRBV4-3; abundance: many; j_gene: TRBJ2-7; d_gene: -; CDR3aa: CASSQGSGALEGYEQYF; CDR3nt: TGCGCCAGCAGCCAAGGATCAGGGGCCCTGGAGGGGTACGAGCAGTACTTC
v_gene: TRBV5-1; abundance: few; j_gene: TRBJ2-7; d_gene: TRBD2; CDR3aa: CASSSGLAGHYEQYF; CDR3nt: TGCGCCAGCAGCTCGGGGCTAGCGGGACACTACGAGCAGTACTTC
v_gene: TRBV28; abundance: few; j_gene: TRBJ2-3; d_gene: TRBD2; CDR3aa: CASSSWGGTITDTQYF; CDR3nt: TGTGCCAGCAGTTCCTGGGGCGGGACTATCACAGATACGCAGTATTTT
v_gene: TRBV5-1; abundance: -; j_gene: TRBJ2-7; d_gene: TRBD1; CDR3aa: CASSPGTGGENEQYF; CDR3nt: TGCGCCAGCAGCCCCGGGACAGGGGGCGAAAACGAGCAGTACTTC
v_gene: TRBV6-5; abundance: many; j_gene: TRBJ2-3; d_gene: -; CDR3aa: CASSLGGMGDTQYF; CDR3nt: TGTGCCAGCAGTCTTGGGGGGATGGGAGATACGCAGTATTTT
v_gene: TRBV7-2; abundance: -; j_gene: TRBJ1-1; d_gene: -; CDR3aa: CASSLLLGVEAFF; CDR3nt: TGTGCCAGCAGCTTACTTCTTGGGGTTGAAGCTTTCTTT
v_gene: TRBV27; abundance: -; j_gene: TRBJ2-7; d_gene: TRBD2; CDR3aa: CASSVGGGSGRPYEQYF; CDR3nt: TGTGCCAGCAGTGTCGGGGGGGGAAGCGGGAGGCCCTACGAGCAGTACTTC
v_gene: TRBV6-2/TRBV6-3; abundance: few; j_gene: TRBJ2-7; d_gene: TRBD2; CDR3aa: CASSYSGTSGRTAYEQYF; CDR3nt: TGTGCCAGCAGTTACAGCGGGACTAGCGGGAGGACGGCCTACGAGCAGTACTTC
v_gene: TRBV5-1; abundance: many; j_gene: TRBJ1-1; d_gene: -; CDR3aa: CASSLGTSMNTEAFF; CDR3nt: TGCGCCAGCAGCTTGGGGACCTCAATGAACACTGAAGCTTTCTTT
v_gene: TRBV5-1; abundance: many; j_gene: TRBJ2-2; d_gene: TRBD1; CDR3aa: CASATGRNTGELFF; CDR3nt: TGCGCCAGCGCGACAGGGAGGAACACCGGGGAGCTGTTTTTT
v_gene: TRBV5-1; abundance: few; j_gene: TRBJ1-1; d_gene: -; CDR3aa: CASSEQGSSEAFF; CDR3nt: TGCGCCAGCAGCGAGCAGGGTTCCTCTGAAGCTTTCTTT